The 26 T cell receptor beta chains below all came from one sample that was sequenced in a study of T cells in Graves' hyperthyroidism and ophthalmopathy (dated by TCRdb to 2018 to 2020). The library was obtained by multiplex PCR. Sequencing relied on an Illumina HiSeq 2000. TCR beta CDR3 regions were amplified from RNA transcripts. A first-round RT-PCR of the TCR CDR3 used the HTBI primer set with the Qiagen OneStep RT-PCR kit. TCRdb redid the processing of the public reads, applying fastp at Q25 and MiXCR, and retained in-frame beta chains. For every CDR3 protein sequence, its rows merge into one entry that carries the most common genes and DNA. This sample lists 330,000 or so distinct CDR3 sequences; roughly 19% were detected once. The ten largest clones represent just under 40% of the sample. Sequenced material: blood. Source of these receptors: a man aged 50-59 years with Graves' ophthalmopathy.

This clonotype was found many times. The genes are TRBV27 and TRBJ2-1; D ambiguous. The CDR3 is made up of 17 amino acids. Trimming removed 2 bases at V and 0 bases at J, with 14 bases between. CDR1 and CDR2 from the germline V gene are MNHEY and SMNVEV (reference sequence). The CDR3 DNA sequence: TGTGCCAGCAGTTTAAGGTGGGAACCCAGCTCCTACAATGAGCAGTTCTTC. Protein sequence: CASSLRWEPSSYNEQFF.

This clonotype has a count of ten or more. The chain uses TRBV30 and TRBJ2-3; no firm D call. CDR1 GTSNPN and CDR2 SVGIG come from the germline V gene (reference sequence). Trimming pared 3 bases from V and 0 bases from J, leaving 16 bases between. CDR3 size: 16 residues. Written as DNA, the CDR3 is TGTGCCTGGAGCCCCTGGCCAGTTCGGAGCACAGATACGCAGTATTTT. Its protein product is CAWSPWPVRSTDTQYF.

This clonotype was counted once. The chain uses TRBV10-1 and TRBJ2-1; D remains ambiguous. Deletions cut 2 bases from V and 7 bases from J, with 6 bases between. CDR1 is WNHNN, CDR2 SYGVQD, per germline (reference sequence). The CDR3 is 12 amino acids. CDR3 in amino acids: CASSEGRNEQFF. CDR3 in DNA: TGCGCCAGCAGTGAGGGCAGGAATGAGCAGTTCTTC.

In this sample, this clonotype turned up a few times. The chain carries TRBV13 and TRBJ1-3; 7 bases are shared with TRBD1. The ends lost 6 bases at V and 0 bases at J; junction bases unmatched: 5. The CDR3 contains 15 residues. Germline loops: CDR1 PRHDT, CDR2 FYEKMQ (reference sequence). The CDR3 region is CASSHTGVSGNTIYF. CDR3 in DNA: TGTGCCAGCAGTCATACAGGGGTCTCTGGAAACACCATATATTTT.

There are a few counts of this clonotype. J is TRBJ1-1 and V is TRBV19; possible D gene TRBD1, 6 bases. Per germline, CDR1 LNHDA and CDR2 SQIVND (reference sequence). The CDR3 is made up of 16 amino acids. Trimming took off 5 bases at V and 0 bases at J, with 16 bases between the two ends. Here the CDR3 reads CASSGGGRRMNTEAFF. Here the CDR3 DNA reads TGTGCCAGTAGTGGAGGGGGGCGTCGCATGAACACTGAAGCTTTCTTT.

The DNA of the CDR3 is TGTGCCAGCAGTCGACCCTGGGACAGCCCATCGGGGGAGCAGTACTTC. It is translated as CASSRPWDSPSGEQYF. The rearrangement joins TRBV6-1 to TRBJ2-7; TRBD1 matches 7 bases. V lost 5 bases to trimming and J lost 7 bases; unmatched junction nucleotides: 17. This CDR3 has 16 residues. Germline CDR1 and CDR2: MNHNS and SASEGT.

This clonotype was counted at least ten times. V gene TRBV9 combines with J gene TRBJ2-7, with 7 bases that match TRBD2. This CDR3 is 14 amino acids long. The germline V gene encodes CDR1 SGDLS and CDR2 YYNGEE. Trimming took 9 bases from V and 3 from J; bases not matched to a gene: 12. The CDR3 coding sequence is TGTGCCACTAACGGGGGGACCGGTATCTACGAGCAGTACTTC. This sequence encodes CATNGGTGIYEQYF. The full variable domain, completed using reference TRBV9 and TRBJ2-7, is DSGVTQTPKHLITATGQRVTLRCSPRSGDLSVYWYQQSLDQGLQFLIQYYNGEERAKGNILERFSAQQFPDLHSELNLSSLELGDSALYFCATNGGTGIYEQYFGPGTRLTVT.

This clonotype has a count of ten or more. This sequence joins TRBV18 and TRBJ2-4; 10 bases align to TRBD2. Germline CDR1 reads KGHSH; CDR2 reads LQKENI. V dropped 3 bases and J dropped 7; count of bases not matched to a gene: 12. This CDR3 is 17 amino acids long. In nucleotides, the CDR3 is TGTGCCAGCTCACCGATGGGTACTAGCGGGACCCCGAACATTCAGTACTTC. Translation gives CASSPMGTSGTPNIQYF.

This clonotype was observed at least ten times. V is TRBV30 and J is TRBJ1-1; D remains ambiguous. The CDR3 sequence is 11 residues long. V lost 1 base to trimming and J lost 10 bases, with 10 bases between them. CDR1 GTSNPN and CDR2 SVGIG come from the germline V gene (reference sequence). In DNA form, the CDR3 reads TGTGCCTGGAGTGCGTCTGAGGTAGCTTTCTTT. It specifies CAWSASEVAFF.

This clonotype was observed a few times. The chain joins TRBV7-6 to TRBJ2-3; 10 bases line up with TRBD1. Germline CDR1 reads SGHVS; CDR2 reads FNYEAQ. The trim removed 2 bases at V and 12 bases at J, leaving 5 bases unmatched. This CDR3 region has 13 residues. The CDR3 DNA reads TGTGCCAGCAGCTTAACAGGGACAGGGGTTCAGTATTTT. This translates into CASSLTGTGVQYF.

This clonotype has only a few counts. The chain links TRBV20-1 to TRBJ2-2; D possibly corresponds to TRBD1 (5 bases). The length of the CDR3 is 15 residues. V was cut by 5 bases and J by 5 bases, with 18 bases left in between. CDR1 is DFQATT, CDR2 SNEGSKA, per germline (reference sequence). The CDR3 is CSAPRQQKGTGELFF. CDR3 sequence (DNA): TGCAGTGCTCCAAGACAGCAGAAAGGGACCGGGGAGCTGTTTTTT.

This clonotype was seen only a few times. The rearrangement joins TRBV27 to TRBJ2-3; D uncertain. With 3 bases removed from V and 3 bases from J, the gap between germline ends came to 13 bases. The CDR3 sequence is 15 residues long. The germline V gene encodes CDR1 MNHEY and CDR2 SMNVEV (reference sequence). CDR3 sequence (DNA): TGTGCCAGCAGTTTGGGCACAGCGTATACAGATACGCAGTATTTT. It encodes CASSLGTAYTDTQYF.

This clonotype occurred many times. V and J are TRBV5-1 and TRBJ1-2; 9 bases match TRBD1. The CDR3 consists of 13 residues. The germline gives CDR1 SGHRS, CDR2 YFSETQ. After removal of 5 bases from V and 4 bases from J, the junction contained 3 bases not matched to a gene. DNA of the CDR3: TGCGCCAGCAGACCGGACAGGGGCTATGGCTACACCTTC. Its translation is CASRPDRGYGYTF.

This sequence joins TRBV13 and TRBJ2-1; the match to TRBD2 covers 15 bases. The CDR3 is 19 residues long. V trimming: 6 bases; J trimming: 0 bases; junction bases outside the gene matches: 9. Germline V gives CDR1 PRHDT, CDR2 FYEKMQ (reference sequence). The CDR3 DNA reads as TGTGCCAGCAGGTTGGGACTAGCGGGAGGTCCCAGCTCCTACAATGAGCAGTTCTTC. It codes for CASRLGLAGGPSSYNEQFF.

Of note for this clonotype: A much more abundant neighbour one base away suggests this may be a read error. The rearrangement uses TRBV20-1 and TRBJ2-1; no reliable D call. CDR3 length: 14 amino acids. Germline V lookup: CDR1 DFQATT, CDR2 SNEGSKA (reference sequence). The CDR3 DNA reads TGCGGTGCTAGTTCGGCGGTTTCGAACAATGAGCAGTTCTTC. This encodes CGASSAVSNNEQFF.

This clonotype has ten or more counts. The chain has TRBV28 and TRBJ1-1; 7 bases match TRBD1. Germline values: CDR1 MDHEN, CDR2 SYDVKM. J was trimmed by 6 bases and V by 10 bases; bases with no gene match: 8. This CDR3 is built from 12 residues. CDR3 sequence: CAMSRGGAEAFF. The CDR3 coding sequence is TGTGCCATGTCCAGGGGGGGGGCTGAAGCTTTCTTT.

To note about this clonotype: This may arise from a read error, as a much more abundant clone is one base away. The chain combines TRBV11-1 with TRBJ2-1, with D perhaps matching TRBD2 (5 bases). The CDR3 sequence is 16 residues long. Germline values: CDR1 SGHAT, CDR2 FQDESV (reference sequence). The germline V and J ends were trimmed by 2 bases and 0 bases, with 11 bases remaining between them. For the CDR3, the DNA is TGTGCCAGCAGCTTATTGAAGAGGGCCTCCTACAATGAGCAGTTCTTC. Its translation: CASSLLKRASYNEQFF. The variable domain in full, completed from reference TRBV11-1 and TRBJ2-1, reads EAEVAQSPRYKITEKSQAVAFWCDPISGHATLYWYRQILGQGPELLVQFQDESVVDDSQLPKDRFSAERLKGVDSTLKIQPAELGDSAMYLCASSLLKRASYNEQFFGPGTRLTVL.

This clonotype was seen a few times. This chain links TRBV19 with TRBJ1-2; perhaps TRBD1 as D (6 bases). CDR1 LNHDA and CDR2 SQIVND come from the germline V gene (reference sequence). This CDR3 has 14 amino acids. V was clipped by 6 bases and J by 0 bases, with 11 bases between them. The CDR3 DNA is TGTGCCAGTAGCGACAGGAGCTCTAACTATGGCTACACCTTC. This gives the protein CASSDRSSNYGYTF.

This clonotype was recorded at least ten times. The chain employs TRBV2 and TRBJ2-3; 7 positions agree with TRBD2. Germline lookup yields CDR1 SNHLY and CDR2 FYNNEI. V lost 7 bases, J lost 3 bases, and 4 bases stayed unmatched. The CDR3 spans 13 residues. The CDR3 region is CASTAGATDTQYF. CDR3 in DNA: TGTGCCAGCACGGCGGGAGCAACAGATACGCAGTATTTT.

This clonotype has only a few counts. The chain employs TRBV6-1 and TRBJ2-2, with no clear D. The V end lost 5 bases, the J end lost 0 bases, and 10 bases lay between the germline ends. The CDR3 loop spans 15 amino acids. The V gene's germline CDR1 is MNHNS and CDR2 SASEGT. CDR3 amino acids: CASSWRNANTGELFF. CDR3 DNA: TGTGCCAGCAGTTGGCGGAACGCGAACACCGGGGAGCTGTTTTTT.

This clonotype was observed at least ten times. This chain joins TRBV2 and TRBJ2-7; TRBD2 matches 11 bases. CDR3 size: 15 residues. Per germline, CDR1 SNHLY and CDR2 FYNNEI. Trimming cost V 6 bases and J 1 base; bases outside gene matches: 5. The CDR3 DNA sequence: TGTGCCAGCAGGCCTGGACTAGCGGGTTCCTACGAGCAGTACTTC. The encoded protein is CASRPGLAGSYEQYF.

This clonotype was seen only a few times. The chain couples TRBV5-4 to TRBJ2-4; TRBD1 matches at 7 bases. Germline assignment: CDR1 SGHNT and CDR2 YYREEE (reference sequence). Trimming took 4 bases from V and 4 from J; bases not matched to a gene: 5. This CDR3 has 14 residues. CDR3 in amino acids: CASSRRQGKNIQYF. CDR3 nucleotide sequence: TGTGCCAGCAGCCGAAGACAGGGTAAAAACATTCAGTACTTC.

This clonotype has ten or more counts. V is TRBV7-2 and J is TRBJ2-7; TRBD1 aligns across 7 bases. V lost 1 base, J lost 4 bases, and 7 bases stayed unmatched. This CDR3 comprises 15 residues. Looked up from germline, CDR1 is SGHTA and CDR2 is FQGNSA. In DNA, the CDR3 is TGTGCCAGCAGCTTAGGGACAGGATGGAAATACGAGCAGTACTTC. Translated, it gives CASSLGTGWKYEQYF.

This clonotype was detected many times. The chain is built from TRBV18 and TRBJ2-5, with 12 positions matching TRBD2. J lost 4 bases, V lost 1 base, and 10 bases had no gene match. The CDR3 runs to 18 residues. Germline assignment: CDR1 KGHSH and CDR2 LQKENI. CDR3 nucleotides: TGTGCCAGCTCACCACTGACGGCTAGCGGGAGGGCCGCAGAGACCCAGTACTTC. Translated, it gives CASSPLTASGRAAETQYF.

This clonotype was counted a few times. The chain is built from TRBV6-5 and TRBJ2-5; the D is unclear. The CDR3 sequence is 14 residues long. Per germline, CDR1 MNHEY and CDR2 SVGAGI. Trimming pared 4 bases from V and 11 bases from J, leaving 20 bases between. CDR3 in amino acids: CASSSERLGNKQYF. The DNA of the CDR3 is TGTGCCAGCAGTTCCGAGCGACTGGGAAATAAACAGTACTTC.

The V call is TRBV9, the J call TRBJ2-3; 10 bases agree with TRBD2. Germline values: CDR1 SGDLS, CDR2 YYNGEE. V was pared by 4 bases and J by 6 bases, with 5 bases of the junction left unmatched. This CDR3 has 14 amino acids. CDR3 nucleotides: TGTGCCAGCAGCCTGGCTAGCGGGAGTGATACGCAGTATTTT. Translation gives CASSLASGSDTQYF.